This entry features one T cell receptor (beta chain) sequence. Its target is not known. Trimming at V came to 7 bases and at J to 9 bases, leaving 7 bases not matched to a gene. Germline lookup yields CDR1 LNHDA and CDR2 SQIVND (reference sequence). The CDR3 consists of 14 residues. The sample belongs to a study of CD8 T cells in Susac syndrome. Study results and limitations: The study admitted that it had a relatively small number of individuals in its TCR sequencing and HLA analysis.

CD8+ and CD4+ T cells circulating in blood were sequenced for TCR beta. The CD8+ and CD4+ T cells were negatively isolated, with the TEMRA cells enriched by FACS. Random hexamers were used to reverse transcribe an amount of roughly 0.5 to 1 ug RNA. An immunoSEQ multiplex PCR amplified TCR beta CDR3 over 54 Vbeta and 13 Jbeta. TCRdb reprocessed the immunoSEQ multiplex PCR reads via MiXCR and lists one record per CDR3 protein. The profile covers some 170,000 distinct CDR3 sequences, with around 95% appearing a single time and 0.12% to 0.15% taken by the ten largest. The sample was CD4+ T cells from PBMCs. The sequence derives from a human donor in good health. The rearrangement links TRBV19 to TRBJ1-6, with 9 bases aligning to TRBD1. This CDR3 reads CASTFRDRASPLHF. The CDR3 DNA reads as TGTGCCAGTACCTTCCGGGACAGGGCTTCACCCCTCCACTTT. Based on the CDR3 plus reference TRBV19 and TRBJ1-6, the full variable domain is DGGITQSPKYLFRKEGQNVTLSCEQNLNHDAMYWYRQDPGQGLRLIYYSQIVNDFQKGDIAEGYSVSREKKESFPLTVTSAQKNPTAFYLCASTFRDRASPLHFGNGTRLTVT.